This T cell receptor (beta chain) comes out of a study of radiation and T cells in renal cell carcinoma. At the level of the study: Nephrectomy followed 15 Gy stereotactic body radiation by 4 weeks.

TCRdb's copy holds only in-frame clones and misses some; the assay was immunoSEQ multiplex PCR. Here the sample spans 120,000 or so clones, around 80% being singletons. Trimming took 4 bases from V and 3 from J; bases not matched to a gene: 8. Germline values: CDR1 MNHEY, CDR2 SMNVEV (reference sequence). CDR3 size: 16 residues. This clone came up once. Antigen: not known. Whole-study results and caveats: Without pretreatment biopsies, baseline tumor clonotype presence was undetermined. From baseline, blood top tumor clonotypes peaked at 2 weeks post-radiation.

Indicated time point: blood 2 weeks post-SBRT. Treatment specified: 15 Gy SBRT to primary tumor, nephrectomy 4 weeks later. This specimen consisted of blood, obtained from a patient whose treatment included radiotherapy and nephrectomy. The TCR sequence derives from a man aged 50-60 years with renal cell carcinoma. This chain uses TRBV27 with TRBJ2-7; 11 positions agree with TRBD2. The CDR3 here is CASSYLSGLAVYEQYF. The CDR3 region has the DNA TGTGCCAGCAGTTACCTCTCGGGACTAGCGGTCTACGAGCAGTACTTC.